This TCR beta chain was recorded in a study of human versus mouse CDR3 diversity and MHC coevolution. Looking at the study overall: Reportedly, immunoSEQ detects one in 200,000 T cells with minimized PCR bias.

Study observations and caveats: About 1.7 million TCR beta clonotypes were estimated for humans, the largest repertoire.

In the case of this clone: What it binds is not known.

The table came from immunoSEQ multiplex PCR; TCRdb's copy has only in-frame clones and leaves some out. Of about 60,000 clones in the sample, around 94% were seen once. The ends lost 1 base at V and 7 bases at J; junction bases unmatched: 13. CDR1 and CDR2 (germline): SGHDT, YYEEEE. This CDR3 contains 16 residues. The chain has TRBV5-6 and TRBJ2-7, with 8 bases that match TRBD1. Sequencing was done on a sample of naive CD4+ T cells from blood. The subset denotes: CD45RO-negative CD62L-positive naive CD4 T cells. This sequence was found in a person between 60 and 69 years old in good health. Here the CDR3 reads CASSLSRQGQVWEQYF. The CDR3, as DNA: TGTGCCAGCAGCTTGTCCCGACAGGGGCAAGTGTGGGAGCAGTACTTC.